This TCR beta chain came from a study of T cells in Graves' hyperthyroidism and ophthalmopathy. Whole-study findings and limits: In the analysis, a 13 V-J model separated ophthalmopathy from stable hyperthyroidism.

This clonotype was seen repeatedly, ten times or more. Its antigen is undetermined. It was considered stable Graves' hyperthyroidism when ophthalmopathy did not progress within 18 months. About 10 ml fresh peripheral blood yielded the PBMCs. RNA transcripts gave rise to amplified TCR beta CDR3 regions. With the HTBI primer set, the TCR CDR3 went through a first round of RT-PCR. TCRdb reanalysed the multiplex PCR reads using MiXCR and keeps one entry per CDR3 protein. The sample has hundreds of thousands of distinct CDR3 sequences, approximately 15% seen once. Germline V gene lookup returns CDR1 MNHEY and CDR2 SVGAGI. V gave up 2 bases and J gave up 7 bases, with 15 bases separating them. The CDR3 contains 15 residues.

The TCR originated in a woman aged 18 to 35 with Graves' hyperthyroidism. Material: blood. This sequence joins TRBV6-5 and TRBJ2-1; D may be TRBD2 (5 bases). The CDR3 here is CASSYEGNSGNEQFF. CDR3 nucleotide sequence: TGTGCCAGCAGTTACGAGGGCAACTCGGGGAATGAGCAGTTCTTC.